This T cell receptor (beta chain) emerged from a study of identical twins. TCRdb used MiXCR to reprocess the 5' RACE reads, holding one entry per CDR3 protein. Altogether some 500,000 distinct CDR3 sequences are present, approximately 15% being singletons, with the ten largest covering 0.4% to 0.55%. All of the donors were Caucasians in good health. This clonotype occurred many times. Its antigen is unknown. Study conclusions and caveats: Zero-insertion analyses might be partly confounded by invariant T cells like MAIT and iNKT. Twin sharing of out-of-frame TCR alpha was underestimated by models in monozygotic pairs. Alpha sequences out of frame and shared by twins had excess low generation probability.

Germline CDR1 and CDR2: SGHRS and YFSETQ. Trimming shortened V by 6 bases and J by 6 bases, and 21 bases separated the two germline ends. The CDR3 totals 15 residues. Separately, the same data were catalogued under a study of yellow fever vaccine responses in identical twins.

V gene TRBV5-1 combines with J gene TRBJ1-2, with unresolved D. The sample taken for sequencing was CD4+ T cells sorted from blood. This TCR was sampled from a woman aged 18 to 35 in good health. CDR3 DNA: TGCGCCAGCAAGGCGGGTCCTCCAGGACCTAATGGCTACACCTTC. Translation: CASKAGPPGPNGYTF.